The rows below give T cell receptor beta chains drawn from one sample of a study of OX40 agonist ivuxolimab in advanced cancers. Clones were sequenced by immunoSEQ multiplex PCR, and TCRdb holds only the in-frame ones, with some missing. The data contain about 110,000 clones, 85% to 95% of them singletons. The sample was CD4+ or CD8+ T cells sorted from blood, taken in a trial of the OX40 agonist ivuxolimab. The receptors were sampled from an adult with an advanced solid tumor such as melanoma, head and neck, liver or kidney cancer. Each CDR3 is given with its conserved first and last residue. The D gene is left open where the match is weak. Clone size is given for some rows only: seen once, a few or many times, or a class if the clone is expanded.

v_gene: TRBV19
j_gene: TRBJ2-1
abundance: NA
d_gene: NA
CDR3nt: NA
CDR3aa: CASSIVGGGTTMEFF

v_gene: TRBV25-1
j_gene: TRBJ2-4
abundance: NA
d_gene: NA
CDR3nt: TGTGCCAGCAGTGACAGGGCCCTAGGGAACATTCAGTACTTC
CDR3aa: CASSDRALGNIQYF

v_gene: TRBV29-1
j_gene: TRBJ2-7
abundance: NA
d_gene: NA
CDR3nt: TGCAGCGTTCGTCCCGGCAGCTCCTACGAGCAGTACTTC
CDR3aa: CSVRPGSSYEQYF

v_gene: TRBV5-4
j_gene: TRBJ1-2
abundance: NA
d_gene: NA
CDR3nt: TGTGCCAGCAGCTGGGGGGCGGGGGCGCAAAACTATGGCTACACCTTC
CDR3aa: CASSWGAGAQNYGYTF

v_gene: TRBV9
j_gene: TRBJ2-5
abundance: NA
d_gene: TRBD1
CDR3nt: TGTGCCAGCAGCGTTTTGGGACAGGGGATCGAGACCCAGTACTTC
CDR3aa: CASSVLGQGIETQYF

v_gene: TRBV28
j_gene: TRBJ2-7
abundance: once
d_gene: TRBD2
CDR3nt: TGTGCCAGCAGTTTATTATCGCGGGAGTCGAACGAGCAGTACTTC
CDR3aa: CASSLLSRESNEQYF

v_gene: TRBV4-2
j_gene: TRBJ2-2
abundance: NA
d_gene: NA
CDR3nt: TGTGCCAGCAGCCAAGACCTGCCCGGGGAGCTGTTTTTT
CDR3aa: CASSQDLPGELFF

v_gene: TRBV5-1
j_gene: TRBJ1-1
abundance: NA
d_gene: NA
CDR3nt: TGCGCCAGCAACCGCTGGAGCAACACTGAAGCTTTCTTT
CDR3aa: CASNRWSNTEAFF

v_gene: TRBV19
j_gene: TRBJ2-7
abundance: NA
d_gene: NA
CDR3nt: TGTGCCAGTAGTCCGAGGGACATCTCCTACGAGCAGTACTTC
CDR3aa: CASSPRDISYEQYF

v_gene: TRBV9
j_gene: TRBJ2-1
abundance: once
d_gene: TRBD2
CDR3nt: TGTGCCAGCAGCGTAGGACTAGCGGGAGGTCGGTGGAATGAGCAGTTCTTC
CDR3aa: CASSVGLAGGRWNEQFF

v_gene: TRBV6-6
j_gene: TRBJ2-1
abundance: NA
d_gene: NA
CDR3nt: TGTGCCAGCGGGAGGACTGAGCAGTTCTTC
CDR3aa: CASGRTEQFF

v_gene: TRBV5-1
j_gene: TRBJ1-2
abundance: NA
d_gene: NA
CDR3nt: TGCGCCAGCAGCCAAGGAGGGGGGCAGAACTATGGCTACACCTTC
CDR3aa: CASSQGGGQNYGYTF

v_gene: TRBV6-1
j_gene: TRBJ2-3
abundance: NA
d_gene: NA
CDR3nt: TGTGCCAGCAGTGAATTAATTTGGGGAACCACAGATACGCAGTATTTT
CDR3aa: CASSELIWGTTDTQYF

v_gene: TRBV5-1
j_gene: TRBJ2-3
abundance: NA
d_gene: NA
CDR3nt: TGCGCCAGCAGCGTAAGGACAGAGGCCACAGATACGCAGTATTTT
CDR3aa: CASSVRTEATDTQYF

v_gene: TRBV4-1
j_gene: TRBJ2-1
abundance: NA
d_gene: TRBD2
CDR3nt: TGCGCCAGCAGCCAGGGACTAGCCTCCTACAATGAGCAGTTCTTC
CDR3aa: CASSQGLASYNEQFF

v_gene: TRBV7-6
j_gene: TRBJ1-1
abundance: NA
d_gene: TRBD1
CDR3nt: TGTGCCAGCAGCTTAGGATCAGGGGGACGGACTGAAGCTTTCTTT
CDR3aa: CASSLGSGGRTEAFF

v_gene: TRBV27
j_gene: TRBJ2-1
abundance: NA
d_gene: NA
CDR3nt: TGTGCCAGCAGTTTAGGGTGGAGCTCCTACAATGAGCAGTTCTTC
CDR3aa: CASSLGWSSYNEQFF

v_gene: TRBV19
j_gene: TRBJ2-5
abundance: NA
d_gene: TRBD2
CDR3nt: TGTGCCACTAGGGAGGGGGAGACCCAGTACTTC
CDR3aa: CATREGETQYF

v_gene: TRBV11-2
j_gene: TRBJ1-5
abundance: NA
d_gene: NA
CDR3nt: TGTGCCAGCTCCCGGGAAAGGAGCAATCAGCCCCAGCATTTT
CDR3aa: CASSRERSNQPQHF

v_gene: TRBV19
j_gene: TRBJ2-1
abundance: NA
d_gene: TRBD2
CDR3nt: TGTGCCAGTAGTATCTTGCGCCGAGGGCTAGCGGGAGGCAATGAGCAGTTCTTC
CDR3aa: CASSILRRGLAGGNEQFF

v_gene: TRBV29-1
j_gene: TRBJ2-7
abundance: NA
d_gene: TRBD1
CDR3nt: TGCAGCGTTGGAGGGCAGGGGGACCACGAGCAGTACTTC
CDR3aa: CSVGGQGDHEQYF

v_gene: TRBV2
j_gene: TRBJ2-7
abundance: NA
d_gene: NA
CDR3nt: TGTGCCAGCATTCAGGGATCCTACGAGCAGTACTTC
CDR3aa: CASIQGSYEQYF

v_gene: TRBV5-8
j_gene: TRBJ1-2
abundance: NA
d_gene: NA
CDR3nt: TGTGCCAGCAGCTTGGTAAATGTTAACTATGGCTACACCTTC
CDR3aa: CASSLVNVNYGYTF

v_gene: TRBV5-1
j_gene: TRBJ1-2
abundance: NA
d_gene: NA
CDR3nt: TGCGCCAGCAGCTCCTCCGGGACCGAGTATGGCTACACCTTC
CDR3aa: CASSSSGTEYGYTF

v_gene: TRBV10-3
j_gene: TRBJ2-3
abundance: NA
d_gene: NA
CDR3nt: TGTGCCATCAGTGAATTGAAGGAGCAGTATTTT
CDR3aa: CAISELKEQYF

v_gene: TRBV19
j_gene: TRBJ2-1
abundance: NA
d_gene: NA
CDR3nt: TGTGCCAGTGAAACAGAATACAATGAGCAGTTCTTC
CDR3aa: CASETEYNEQFF

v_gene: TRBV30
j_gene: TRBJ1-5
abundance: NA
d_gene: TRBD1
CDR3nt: TGTGCCTGGAGTTCGGGACAGGGGGCGAGTCAGCCCCAGCATTTT
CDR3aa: CAWSSGQGASQPQHF

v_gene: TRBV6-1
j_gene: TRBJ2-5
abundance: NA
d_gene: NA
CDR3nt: TGTGCCAGCAGTGAAGTATTAGGTTCCCAAGGGACCCAGTACTTC
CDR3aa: CASSEVLGSQGTQYF

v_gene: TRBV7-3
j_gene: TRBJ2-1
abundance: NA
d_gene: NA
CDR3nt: TGTGCCAGCAGCTTAACACGGGATTACAATGAGCAGTTCTTC
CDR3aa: CASSLTRDYNEQFF

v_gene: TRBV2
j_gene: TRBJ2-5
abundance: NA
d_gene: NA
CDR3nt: TGTGCCAGCCTACGGGGAAGCCAAGAGACCCAGTACTTC
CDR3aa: CASLRGSQETQYF

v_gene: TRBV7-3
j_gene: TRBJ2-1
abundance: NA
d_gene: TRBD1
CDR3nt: TGTGCCAGCAGCATCGACAGGGAGCCCTACAATGAGCAGTTCTTC
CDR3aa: CASSIDREPYNEQFF

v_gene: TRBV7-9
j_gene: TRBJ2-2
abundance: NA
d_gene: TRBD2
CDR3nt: TGTGCCAGCAGCTTAGGGCTAGCGGGAGCCGGGGAGCTGTTTTTT
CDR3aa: CASSLGLAGAGELFF

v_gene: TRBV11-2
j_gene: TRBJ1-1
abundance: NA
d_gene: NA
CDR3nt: TGTGCCAGCAGCTTAGACACTACGCGGGCTTTCTTT
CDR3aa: CASSLDTTRAFF

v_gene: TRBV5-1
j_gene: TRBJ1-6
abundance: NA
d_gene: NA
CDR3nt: TGCGCCAGCAGAACGGACCTTATATCACCCCTCCACTTT
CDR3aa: CASRTDLISPLHF

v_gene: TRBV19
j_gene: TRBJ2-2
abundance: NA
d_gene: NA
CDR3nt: TGTGCCAGTAGTCCTATGGGGGGCGCGGACACCGGGGAGCTGTTTTTT
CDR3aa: CASSPMGGADTGELFF

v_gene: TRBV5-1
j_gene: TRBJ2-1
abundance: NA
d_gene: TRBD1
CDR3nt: TGCGCCAGCAGCGATCCGACAGGGAGCAATGAGCAGTTCTTC
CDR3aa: CASSDPTGSNEQFF

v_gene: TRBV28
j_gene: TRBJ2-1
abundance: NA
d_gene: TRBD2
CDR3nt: TGTGCCAGCGGGACTAGCGGGAGCGGGGAGCAGTTCTTC
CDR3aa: CASGTSGSGEQFF

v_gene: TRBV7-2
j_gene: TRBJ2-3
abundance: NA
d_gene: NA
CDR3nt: TGTGCCAGCAGCGCCCGACCCCGGGGCCTCACAGATACGCAGTATTTT
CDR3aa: CASSARPRGLTDTQYF